Below are 18 T cell receptor beta chains sequenced from a single sample in a study of CD8 T cells in Susac syndrome. RNA was extracted with the RNeasy kit, and a quantity of about 0.45 to 1 ug was reverse transcribed using random hexamers. Each CDR3 protein gets one entry after TCRdb re-called the immunoSEQ multiplex PCR reads with MiXCR. The sample lists around 80,000 distinct CDR3 sequences, about 94% seen once, with 0.4% to 0.55% in the top ten. Sample: CD8+ T cells from PBMCs. The receptors shown here come from a human donor with Susac syndrome.

V is TRBV18 and J is TRBJ2-7; TRBD1 matches 9 bases. The trim removed 3 bases at V and 2 bases at J, leaving 2 bases unmatched. This CDR3 contains 14 residues. Germline V gene data show CDR1 as KGHSH and CDR2 as LQKENI. DNA for the CDR3: TGTGCCAGCTCACCGGGACAGGGAACCTACGAGCAGTACTTC. It codes for CASSPGQGTYEQYF.

The chain is built from TRBV3-1 and TRBJ1-1, with a tentative D call TRBD1 (5 bases). Germline loops: CDR1 LGHDT, CDR2 YNNKEL (reference sequence). V was clipped by 1 base and J by 0 bases, with 15 bases between them. This CDR3 region has 17 residues. This chain's CDR3 is CASSQGDGVTMNTEAFF. CDR3 nucleotides: TGTGCCAGCAGCCAAGGGGACGGGGTTACCATGAACACTGAAGCTTTCTTT.

CDR3 amino acids: CASSSETGGANDNEQFF. The CDR3 nucleotides read TGTGCCAGCAGTTCAGAGACTGGGGGGGCTAACGACAATGAGCAGTTCTTC. J is TRBJ2-1 and V is TRBV6-2 or TRBV6-3; D might be TRBD2 (7 bases). Germline lookup yields CDR1 MNHEY and CDR2 SVGEGT. The CDR3 loop spans 17 amino acids. Trimming pared 4 bases from V and 5 bases from J, leaving 21 bases between.

This clonotype is a singleton in its sample. The chain employs TRBV5-1 and TRBJ1-2; 7 bases match TRBD1. CDR1 is SGHRS and CDR2 is YFSETQ in the germline V gene. The V gene end was trimmed by 2 bases and the J gene end by 2 bases; junction bases not matched to a gene: 6. CDR3 size: 15 residues. CDR3 DNA sequence: TGCGCCAGCAGCTTCACCGGGACAGCCAACTATGGCTACACCTTC. It translates to CASSFTGTANYGYTF.

The rearrangement uses TRBV7-9 and TRBJ2-7; D is unclear. Per the germline V gene, CDR1 is SEHNR and CDR2 is FQNEAQ (reference sequence). The CDR3 covers 16 residues. Between the trimmed V and J ends, which lost 6 bases and 2 bases, there was a span of 20 bases. The CDR3 DNA is TGTGCCAGCAGTCAAGGCTTAGGGTCCGGAACCTACGAGCAGTACTTC. Translation gives CASSQGLGSGTYEQYF.

The gene calls are TRBV7-2 and TRBJ1-1, with unresolved D. Trimming removed 2 bases from V and 1 base from J, with 11 bases in between. The CDR3 is 15 residues long. Germline lookup yields CDR1 SGHTA and CDR2 FQGNSA. The CDR3: CASSLSRVPNTEAFF. The DNA of the CDR3 is TGTGCCAGCAGCTTATCAAGGGTTCCGAACACTGAAGCTTTCTTT.

The chain has TRBV3-1 and TRBJ2-1, with 11 bases aligning to TRBD2. The ends lost 0 bases at V and 7 bases at J; junction bases unmatched: 5. CDR3 length: 16 residues. Per germline, CDR1 LGHDT and CDR2 YNNKEL (reference sequence). The CDR3 DNA reads as TGTGCCAGCAGCCAAGAAACGGTAGCGGGAGGGAATGAGCAGTTCTTC. The encoded protein is CASSQETVAGGNEQFF.

The chain recombines TRBV20-1 with TRBJ2-2, with TRBD1 identical over 10 bases. The CDR3 sequence is 16 residues long. V trimming: 2 bases; J trimming: 4 bases; junction bases outside the gene matches: 7. Germline loops: CDR1 DFQATT, CDR2 SNEGSKA (reference sequence). This CDR3 is CSARPPGQGPTGELFF. CDR3 sequence (DNA): TGCAGTGCTAGACCCCCGGGACAGGGGCCCACCGGGGAGCTGTTTTTT.

CDR3 nucleotide sequence: TGTGCCAGCAGTTTCGGGCTAGCGGGAGGATACAATGAGCAGTTCTTC. Protein sequence: CASSFGLAGGYNEQFF. The gene calls are TRBV28 and TRBJ2-1, with 11 bases matching TRBD2. V shed 3 bases, J shed 4 bases, and the junction held 5 bases outside the gene matches. Germline CDR1 and CDR2: MDHEN and SYDVKM. This CDR3 has 16 residues. Combining the CDR3 with reference TRBV28 and TRBJ2-1 gives the whole variable domain DVKVTQSSRYLVKRTGEKVFLECVQDMDHENMFWYRQDPGLGLRLIYFSYDVKMKEKGDIPEGYSVSREKKERFSLILESASTNQTSMYLCASSFGLAGGYNEQFFGPGTRLTVL.

The gene calls are TRBV9 and TRBJ2-3; TRBD1 is a possible D gene (5 bases). Germline V gene lookup returns CDR1 SGDLS and CDR2 YYNGEE. This CDR3 region has 15 residues. V lost 2 bases and J 6 bases, leaving 16 bases between the germline ends. CDR3 nucleotides: TGTGCCAGCAGCGTTTTGACAGCCTCGGCGGATACGCAGTATTTT. Its translation: CASSVLTASADTQYF.

The genes are TRBV20-1 and TRBJ2-7; 8 nucleotides line up with TRBD2. CDR1 DFQATT and CDR2 SNEGSKA come from the germline V gene (reference sequence). The CDR3 runs 13 residues. The V segment lost 6 bases and the J segment 0 bases; nucleotides outside the gene matches: 4. In DNA form, the CDR3 reads TGCAGTGCCTCGACTAGCGTCTCCTACGAGCAGTACTTC. It encodes CSASTSVSYEQYF.

V and J are TRBV20-1 and TRBJ2-4; D is unresolved. The CDR3 has 14 residues. V shed 6 bases and J shed 0 bases, with 12 bases lying between them. Germline V gene data show CDR1 as DFQATT and CDR2 as SNEGSKA (reference sequence). The CDR3 sequence is CSAGGDLAKNIQYF. Written as DNA, the CDR3 is TGCAGTGCAGGCGGCGATTTAGCCAAAAACATTCAGTACTTC.

J is TRBJ2-3 and V is TRBV7-2, with D possibly being TRBD1 (5 bases). The CDR3 is 13 amino acids. The germline V gene encodes CDR1 SGHTA and CDR2 FQGNSA. Trimming took 1 base from V and 10 from J, leaving 12 bases between them. The CDR3 sequence: CASSLGGSRAQYF. The CDR3 DNA follows: TGTGCCAGCAGCTTAGGCGGATCCAGGGCGCAGTATTTT.

The J gene is TRBJ1-1, the V gene TRBV2; the D gene is possibly TRBD1 (5 bases). The germline gives CDR1 SNHLY, CDR2 FYNNEI. CDR3 length: 14 residues. Trimming removed 10 bases at V and 1 base at J, with 16 bases between. In nucleotides, the CDR3 is TGTGCCACCACAGACTGGGGGGGGAACACTGAAGCTTTCTTT. Translated, it gives CATTDWGGNTEAFF.

The chain joins TRBV27 to TRBJ2-3; perhaps D is TRBD1 or TRBD2 (5 bases each). Trimming left V 6 bases short and J 6 bases short, with 22 bases between. The CDR3 covers 16 residues. The germline V gene has CDR1 MNHEY and CDR2 SMNVEV (reference sequence). Here the CDR3 reads CASRQRGPPFFDTQYF. The CDR3 region has the DNA TGTGCCAGCAGACAAAGGGGACCACCGTTTTTTGATACGCAGTATTTT.

The chain links TRBV28 to TRBJ2-7; 8 bases align to TRBD1. CDR1 and CDR2 (germline): MDHEN, SYDVKM. CDR3 length: 14 residues. J gave up 4 bases and V 0 bases, and 2 bases lay outside the gene matches. This CDR3 reads CASSLWRDRYEQYF. CDR3 DNA sequence: TGTGCCAGCAGTTTATGGCGGGACAGGTACGAGCAGTACTTC.

The gene calls are TRBV6-2 or TRBV6-3 and TRBJ2-3; 9 bases are shared with TRBD1. Germline V lookup: CDR1 MNHEY, CDR2 SVGEGT. The CDR3 consists of 14 residues. J gave up 2 bases and V 8 bases, and 5 bases lay outside the gene matches. CDR3 coding DNA: TGTGCCAGCCGCCGGGACAGGGCCACAGATACGCAGTATTTT. Translation gives CASRRDRATDTQYF.

This clonotype appeared a single time. The chain uses TRBV4-1 and TRBJ1-6; D ambiguous. Per the germline V gene, CDR1 is MGHRA and CDR2 is YSYEKL. CDR3 length equals 17 residues. Trimming shortened V by 0 bases and J by 0 bases, and 9 bases separated the two germline ends. The DNA for the CDR3 is TGCGCCAGCAGCCAAGAGAAAAGGGTCTCCTATAATTCACCCCTCCACTTT. Its translation: CASSQEKRVSYNSPLHF.